This T cell receptor (beta chain) was found in a study of blood T cell repertoires in COVID-19. Study-level background: Samples of COVID-19 (acute and convalescent) were obtained from the United States, Italy and Spain. PBMCs, B-cell-depleted T cells, or T cells were the source of the cDNA or gDNA that made up the material.

Per the original methods: Nucleated cell number was recorded as an estimate derived from reference gene primer amplification. Clones were read by immunoSEQ multiplex PCR, and TCRdb kept only the in-frame ones, dropping some. D and trimming were read from the DNA, whereas the V and J calls and clone size are those reported in that table. Among some 250,000 clones listed, roughly 86% were seen once. V was pared by 5 bases and J by 5 bases, with 9 bases between. Germline V CDR1 and CDR2: DFQATT, SNEGSKA (reference sequence). CDR3 length: 11 residues. The sequencing input was peripheral blood. J is TRBJ1-1 and V is TRBV20-1; possible D gene TRBD1, 6 bases. The sequence came from a woman aged 25-40 years who had recovered from COVID-19. CDR3 protein: CSAPGETEAFF. The CDR3 nucleotides read TGCAGTGCTCCAGGGGAGACTGAAGCTTTCTTT.